Listed below are T cell receptor beta chains from one sample, sequenced in a study of T-cell reconstitution after alpha-beta-depleted transplantation in children. TCRdb re-called the PCR reads through MiXCR, storing one row per CDR3 protein. This sample has 450,000 to 600,000 distinct CDR3 sequences, with around a third found just once. The specimen comprised PBMCs from the stem cell graft donor, sampled from the stem cell graft. These receptor sequences come from a human donor who donated a stem cell graft to a child with aplastic anemia. CDR3s include the opening cysteine and the closing phenylalanine or tryptophan. Each record gives: clone size, V gene, CDR3 length, CDR3 protein. Clone size is not always given. Where it is, it says once, few, many or a class for expanded clones.

>few|TRBV20-1|14
CSPGGNRGGQPQHF
>many|TRBV12-3/TRBV12-4|15
CASSFGGQHTGELFF
>few|TRBV12-3/TRBV12-4|17
CASSLVIASGSYNEQFF
>many|TRBV7-2|16
CASSLRLAGGTDTQYF
>-|TRBV27|18
CASSSQPPIFETYYGYTF
>many|TRBV20-1|13
CSARDPPNYGYTF
>-|TRBV7-2|16
CASSLIPGQGIDGYTF
>many|TRBV10-3|13
CAISGTFEDEQFF
>few|TRBV20-1|15
CSARSPPGLTDTQYF
>few|TRBV24-1|17
CATSDLLIQGNTGELFF
>-|TRBV29-1|14
CSVDGKRSYNEQFF
>-|TRBV7-9|12
CASSFPQGAWYF
>few|TRBV7-9|13
CASSSGTSYTQYF
>-|TRBV6-1|16
CASRGQGYLSGNTIYF
>few|TRBV7-2|15
CASSSTSGRVYEQYF
>-|TRBV20-1|13
CSAVGQAGETQYF
>few|TRBV15|15
CATREFKGQYYEQFF
>-|TRBV19|14
CASSMGTGLYGYTF
>-|TRBV20-1|12
CSAQQGGQPQHF
>-|TRBV19|16
CASSRTGPGRVNEQFF
>-|TRBV6-6|13
CASSYGGVAKLFF
>few|TRBV13|18
CASSNKALGTPVSYEQYF
>-|TRBV7-6|14
CASSPSRTTYEQYF
>few|TRBV29-1|11
CSVVSGSEQYF
>-|TRBV29-1|12
CSGGTGGDTQYF
>-|TRBV30|13
CAWTRDGAYEQYF
>few|TRBV9|16
CASSVTPGQKDSPLHF
>-|TRBV15|14
CATSRDGNTGELFF
>-|TRBV4-2|18
CASSHQDVRSRSTGELFF
>many|TRBV12-3/TRBV12-4|15
CASSLGTSGNGELFF
>-|TRBV20-1|13
CSARSVKREKLFF
>-|TRBV20-1|12
CSARGGSTEAFF
>few|TRBV5-1|15
CASNSRDRGRDEQFF
>-|TRBV7-6|16
CASSLYWTGSTGELFF
>few|TRBV4-1|17
CASSQDPGDRVNQPQHF
>few|TRBV5-1|17
CASSLGTGKHSYNEQFF